The entry that follows covers one T cell receptor (beta chain) sequence. As yet, its antigen is unknown. The sample originates from a study of T cell repertoires in cytomegalovirus infection. The overall study: Epitope selection comprised recently identified HLA-C-restricted CMV epitopes and well-studied HLA-B-restricted CMV epitopes. Indications of both CMV infection and matching HLA type were provided by public TCR beta signatures.

Points from the study as a whole: HLA-C-restricted CMV-specific TCR beta clonotypes were dominant in the ex vivo response. Pooled public TCR beta family frequency picked out CMV carriers with the relevant HLA.

V lost 5 bases, J lost 4 bases, and 9 bases lay in between. The germline V gene encodes CDR1 SNHLY and CDR2 FYNNEI. The CDR3 runs to 12 residues. TCRdb used MiXCR to reprocess the reads, holding one entry per CDR3 protein. The sample shows 550,000 to 850,000 distinct CDR3 sequences, roughly 33% of them seen only once. Material: cultured PBMCs, obtained from culture after CMV antigen stimulation. The sequence derives from a human donor in good health (CMV status not recorded). Some clones in this sample may be carry-over from other donors' samples. The rearrangement joins TRBV2 to TRBJ2-7; D is ambiguous. The CDR3 DNA is TGTGCCAGCAGTAGGACGAAGTACGAGCAGTACTTC. Protein sequence: CASSRTKYEQYF. The full variable domain, in which reference TRBV2 and TRBJ2-7 provide the parts outside the CDR3, is EPEVTQTPSHQVTQMGQEVILRCVPISNHLYFYWYRQILGQKVEFLVSFYNNEISEKSEIFDDQFSVERPDGSNFTLKIRSTKLEDSAMYFCASSRTKYEQYFGPGTRLTVT.